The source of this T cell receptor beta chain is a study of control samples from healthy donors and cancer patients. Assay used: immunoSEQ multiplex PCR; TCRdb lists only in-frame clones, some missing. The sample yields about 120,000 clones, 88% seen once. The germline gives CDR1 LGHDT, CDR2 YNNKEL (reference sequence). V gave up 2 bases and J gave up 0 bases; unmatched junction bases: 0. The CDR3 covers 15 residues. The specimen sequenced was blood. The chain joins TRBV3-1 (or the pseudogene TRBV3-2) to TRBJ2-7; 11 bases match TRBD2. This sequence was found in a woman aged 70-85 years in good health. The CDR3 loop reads CASSQLAGGSYEQYF. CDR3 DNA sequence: TGTGCCAGCAGCCAACTAGCGGGGGGCTCCTACGAGCAGTACTTC.